A single sample is the source of the 30 T cell receptor beta chains below, sequenced in a study of CD8 T cells in ankylosing spondylitis. These receptors are not linked to any known antigen. Notes on the study in general: Within ankylosing spondylitis blood, a TCR beta motif made up of several highly homologous variants appeared to be characteristic.

MiXCR, applied by TCRdb to the 5' RACE reads, yields one record per CDR3 protein. The sample yields over 700,000 distinct CDR3 sequences, under 20% seen once. Sequenced material: blood, either unsorted or a sorted T cell fraction (not recorded which). All receptors derive from a male donor with ankylosing spondylitis.

The V gene is TRBV20-1, the J gene TRBJ1-5; the D gene is possibly TRBD1 (5 bases). CDR3 length: 16 amino acids. Germline CDR1 reads DFQATT; CDR2 reads SNEGSKA (reference sequence). Between the trimmed V and J ends, which lost 5 bases and 2 bases, there was a span of 19 bases. This CDR3 reads CSALRGGFSGNQPQHF. CDR3 nucleotides: TGCAGTGCTCTACGTGGGGGGTTTAGCGGCAATCAGCCCCAGCATTTT.

In the case of this clonotype: This may be a read error, as it is one base from a much larger clone. The chain recombines TRBV6-1 with TRBJ2-5; D remains unclear. Trimming took 3 bases from V and 6 from J, leaving 5 bases between them. The CDR3 contains 11 residues. Per germline, CDR1 MNHNS and CDR2 SASEGT. This CDR3 reads CASSEWQTQYF. Written as DNA, the CDR3 is TGTGCCAGCAGTGAGTGGCAGACCCAGTACTTC.

In nucleotides, the CDR3 is TGCAGCGTTGCTGGACAGGGTCTGAACATTCAGTACTTC. Amino acid sequence: CSVAGQGLNIQYF. The rearrangement joins TRBV29-1 to TRBJ2-4, with 8 nucleotides matching TRBD1. CDR3 size: 13 residues. Germline CDR1 is SQVTM and CDR2 is ANQGSEA. V shed 4 bases, J shed 7 bases, and the junction held 6 bases outside the gene matches. Filled out from reference TRBV29-1 and TRBJ2-4, the complete variable domain reads SAVISQKPSRDICQRGTSLTIQCQVDSQVTMMFWYRQQPGQSLTLIATANQGSEATYESGFVIDKFPISRPNLTFSTLTVSNMSPEDSSIYLCSVAGQGLNIQYFGAGTRLSVL.

The V and J genes are TRBV11-2 and TRBJ2-5; TRBD2 aligns across 7 bases. J lost 5 bases, V lost 1 base, and 7 bases had no gene match. The CDR3 contains 15 residues. The germline gives CDR1 SGHAT, CDR2 FQNNGV. The DNA for the CDR3 is TGTGCCAGCAGCTTAGGGGGGAGGGCCTTGGAGACCCAGTACTTC. Its translation is CASSLGGRALETQYF.

The J gene is TRBJ1-5, the V gene TRBV15; 7 bases match TRBD1. There are 15 residues in the CDR3. J was trimmed by 7 bases and V by 3 bases; bases with no gene match: 9. Looked up from germline, CDR1 is LNHNV and CDR2 is YYDKDF (reference sequence). The CDR3 sequence is CATSRFTGAGQPQHF. The CDR3 DNA sequence: TGTGCCACCAGCAGGTTTACAGGGGCTGGGCAGCCCCAGCATTTT. Drawing the rest from reference TRBV15 and TRBJ1-5, the complete variable domain is DAMVIQNPRYQVTQFGKPVTLSCSQTLNHNVMYWYQQKSSQAPKLLFHYYDKDFNNEADTPDNFQSRRPNTSFCFLDIRSPGLGDTAMYLCATSRFTGAGQPQHFGDGTRLSIL.

This clonotype occurred a few times. The J gene is TRBJ2-7, the V gene TRBV3-1, with D unresolved. Germline CDR1 LGHDT, CDR2 YNNKEL (reference sequence). Trimming shortened V by 0 bases and J by 3 bases, and 21 bases separated the two germline ends. The CDR3 consists of 18 residues. The CDR3 DNA reads TGTGCCAGCAGCCAAGATCATCAAACCCCTCTAAGGAGCTACGAGCAGTACTTC. This encodes CASSQDHQTPLRSYEQYF.

This sequence joins TRBV7-8 and TRBJ2-3; perhaps TRBD2 as D (7 bases). The CDR3 extends over 15 amino acids. V was shortened by 5 bases and J by 3 bases, with 15 bases between the two germline ends. Germline loops: CDR1 SGHVS, CDR2 FQNEAQ. This CDR3 reads CASSARGGETDTQYF. The CDR3, as DNA: TGTGCCAGCAGCGCCCGAGGGGGGGAAACAGATACGCAGTATTTT.

This clonotype turned up a few times. The J gene is TRBJ1-1, the V gene TRBV9, with TRBD1 identical over 10 bases. This CDR3 spans 17 amino acids. The germline gives CDR1 SGDLS, CDR2 YYNGEE. Trimming at V came to 3 bases and at J to 3 bases, leaving 11 bases not matched to a gene. The CDR3: CASSEPDRGPMDTEAFF. CDR3 DNA: TGTGCCAGCAGCGAGCCCGACAGGGGGCCCATGGACACTGAAGCTTTCTTT. The full variable domain, with the rest looked up from reference TRBV9 and TRBJ1-1, is DSGVTQTPKHLITATGQRVTLRCSPRSGDLSVYWYQQSLDQGLQFLIQYYNGEERAKGNILERFSAQQFPDLHSELNLSSLELGDSALYFCASSEPDRGPMDTEAFFGQGTRLTVV.

The rearrangement links TRBV27 to TRBJ2-1, with 10 bases matching TRBD1. CDR1 is MNHEY and CDR2 is SMNVEV in the germline V gene (reference sequence). The trim removed 6 bases at V and 3 bases at J, leaving 2 bases unmatched. This CDR3 is built from 14 residues. The CDR3 bases are TGTGCCAGCAGGACAGGGGGCAACTACAATGAGCAGTTCTTC. As protein: CASRTGGNYNEQFF.

The J gene is TRBJ2-3, the V gene TRBV24-1; 9 positions agree with TRBD2. The V gene end was trimmed by 4 bases and the J gene end by 0 bases; junction bases not matched to a gene: 7. The CDR3 has 17 amino acids. Germline V gene lookup returns CDR1 KGHDR and CDR2 SFDVKD. For the CDR3, the DNA is TGTGCCACCAGTGACCCAGGACTAGCGACTAGCACAGATACGCAGTATTTT. Translating gives CATSDPGLATSTDTQYF.

The sample holds a few counts of this clonotype. The chain has TRBV20-1 and TRBJ1-5; D gene ambiguous. CDR1 and CDR2 (germline): DFQATT, SNEGSKA (reference sequence). The CDR3 spans 13 residues. Trimming stripped 1 base from V and 7 bases from J, with 11 bases between. CDR3 bases: TGCAGTGCTAGAGTTGTGAACGAACAGCCCCAGCATTTT. Its protein product is CSARVVNEQPQHF.

This chain uses TRBV5-1 with TRBJ1-1; 8 bases match TRBD1. The CDR3 contains 11 residues. Germline V gene lookup returns CDR1 SGHRS and CDR2 YFSETQ. Trimming cost V 4 bases and J 14 bases; bases outside gene matches: 7. The CDR3 sequence: CASSTGQGRFF. The CDR3 DNA reads TGCGCCAGCAGCACTGGACAGGGTCGGTTCTTT.

The chain uses TRBV25-1 and TRBJ2-7, with D possibly TRBD1 on 6 matching bases. The CDR3 has 13 residues. Germline assignment: CDR1 MGHDK and CDR2 SYGVNS. Trimming took 3 bases from V and 6 from J, leaving 12 bases between them. This chain's CDR3 is CASSDYRDLEQYF. The CDR3 DNA is TGTGCCAGCAGTGATTACAGGGATCTCGAGCAGTACTTC.

This clonotype was counted many times. The genes are TRBV12-3 or TRBV12-4 and TRBJ2-3; no reliable D call. V dropped 5 bases and J dropped 0 bases, with 18 bases sitting between them. CDR3 length equals 17 residues. The CDR3 loop is CASSTLKTGKSTDTQYF. CDR3 coding DNA: TGTGCCAGCAGTACCTTAAAGACCGGAAAGAGCACAGATACGCAGTATTTT.

The sample holds a few counts of this clonotype. The genes are TRBV12-3 or TRBV12-4 and TRBJ1-1, with TRBD1 matching over 10 bases. V lost 2 bases to trimming and J lost 6 bases; unmatched junction nucleotides: 6. This CDR3 comprises 15 residues. CDR3 DNA: TGTGCCAGCAGTTTATTGGGGACAGGGGTCGCTGAAGCTTTCTTT. It yields the protein CASSLLGTGVAEAFF.

The V gene is TRBV20-1, the J gene TRBJ2-5; the match to TRBD2 covers 8 bases. The CDR3 runs to 15 residues. V shed 6 bases, J shed 5 bases, and the junction held 14 bases outside the gene matches. Germline CDR1 and CDR2: DFQATT and SNEGSKA (reference sequence). CDR3 bases: TGCAGTGCCCAACATGTAGCGGGGACTGGGGAGACCCAGTACTTC. Translating gives CSAQHVAGTGETQYF.

V and J are TRBV3-1 and TRBJ2-3, with a weak D call TRBD2 (5 bases). The CDR3 is 14 residues long. V was shortened by 4 bases and J by 5 bases, with 13 bases between the two germline ends. Germline V CDR1 and CDR2: LGHDT, YNNKEL (reference sequence). The CDR3 here is CASSPRVARDTQYF. The CDR3 DNA sequence: TGTGCCAGCAGCCCCCGGGTAGCGCGAGATACGCAGTATTTT.

The chain couples TRBV5-1 to TRBJ2-3, with 10 bases that match TRBD2. The germline gives CDR1 SGHRS, CDR2 YFSETQ. V shed 4 bases, J shed 2 bases, and the junction held 13 bases outside the gene matches. CDR3 size: 18 residues. The chain's CDR3 is CASSPNRFSGGFTDTQYF. The CDR3 nucleotides are TGCGCCAGCAGCCCAAACCGTTTTAGCGGGGGGTTCACAGATACGCAGTATTTT.

This clonotype has more than one count but fewer than ten. CDR3 sequence reads: CASSPGPQRGTGELFF. CDR3 DNA sequence: TGCGCCAGCAGCCCCGGACCACAAAGGGGGACCGGGGAGCTGTTTTTT. This chain connects TRBV5-1 to TRBJ2-2, with D possibly matching TRBD1 (6 bases). Germline CDR1 and CDR2: SGHRS and YFSETQ. V gave up 4 bases and J gave up 5 bases, with 18 bases separating them. This CDR3 comprises 16 residues.

The chain links TRBV20-1 to TRBJ1-1, with no clear D. The CDR3 is made up of 18 amino acids. Germline loops: CDR1 DFQATT, CDR2 SNEGSKA (reference sequence). V lost 0 bases, J lost 4 bases, and 24 bases lay in between. Here the CDR3 DNA reads TGCAGTGCTAGAGATGCTTCGGGCCCTTCGGTATACGGCACTGAAGCTTTCTTT. This sequence encodes CSARDASGPSVYGTEAFF.

The sample holds many counts of this clonotype. The chain uses TRBV7-9 and TRBJ2-3; D call uncertain. The CDR3 runs to 14 residues. Germline V lookup: CDR1 SEHNR, CDR2 FQNEAQ (reference sequence). Trimming stripped 7 bases from V and 0 bases from J, with 11 bases between. CDR3 amino acids: CASTPVFSTDTQYF. In nucleotides, the CDR3 is TGTGCCAGCACCCCCGTTTTCAGCACAGATACGCAGTATTTT.

This clonotype was seen at least ten times. This chain uses TRBV12-3 or TRBV12-4 with TRBJ1-5, with 11 nucleotides matching TRBD1. J lost 4 bases, V lost 4 bases, and 3 bases had no gene match. This CDR3 is 15 amino acids long. The CDR3 DNA reads TGTGCCAGCAGTTCTCGGGACAGGGGGAATCAGCCCCAGCATTTT. Encoded protein: CASSSRDRGNQPQHF.

This clonotype turned up a few times. This chain's CDR3 is CASSYSGDQPQHF. For the CDR3, the DNA is TGTGCCAGCAGTTACTCGGGGGATCAGCCCCAGCATTTT. The V gene is TRBV6-6, the J gene TRBJ1-5; the D gene is possibly TRBD1 (5 bases). The germline V gene encodes CDR1 MNHNY and CDR2 SVGAGI (reference sequence). CDR3 length: 13 amino acids. V lost 0 bases and J 5 bases, leaving 5 bases between the germline ends.

This chain joins TRBV20-1 and TRBJ2-7; 16 bases fit TRBD2. Germline V gives CDR1 DFQATT, CDR2 SNEGSKA (reference sequence). This CDR3 has 16 amino acids. The J segment lost 3 bases and the V segment lost 0 bases, leaving 2 bases of the junction unmatched. CDR3 nucleotides: TGCAGTGCTAGAGATGGGACTAGCGGGAGGGGCTACGAGCAGTACTTC. The encoded protein is CSARDGTSGRGYEQYF.

This clonotype was observed a handful of times. The genes are TRBV5-1 and TRBJ2-7, with 9 bases matching TRBD1. CDR1 and CDR2 (germline): SGHRS, YFSETQ. The V and J ends lost 3 bases and 6 bases, in that order; junction bases with no gene match: 13. The CDR3 totals 16 residues. The CDR3 sequence: CASSSGQGPEWGEQYF. In nucleotides, the CDR3 is TGCGCCAGCAGCTCCGGACAGGGGCCGGAGTGGGGCGAGCAGTACTTC.

V and J are TRBV10-3 and TRBJ2-1; TRBD2 matches 9 bases. This CDR3 is 17 amino acids long. Germline V gene data show CDR1 as ENHRY and CDR2 as SYGVKD. Trimming took 0 bases from V and 7 from J; bases not matched to a gene: 10. CDR3 DNA: TGTGCCATCAGTGAGTCAGGTAGCGGGAGTGCTAGGAATGAGCAGTTCTTC. It yields the protein CAISESGSGSARNEQFF.

This clonotype has ten or more counts. The chain carries TRBV24-1 and TRBJ1-5; no reliable D call. Trimming pared 9 bases from V and 0 bases from J, leaving 11 bases between. Germline loops: CDR1 KGHDR, CDR2 SFDVKD. The CDR3 is 14 amino acids. The CDR3 loop is CATQKAYSNQPQHF. The CDR3 DNA is TGTGCCACCCAAAAAGCCTATAGCAATCAGCCCCAGCATTTT.

This clonotype was found a few times. The V call is TRBV5-1, the J call TRBJ2-7, with 10 bases lining up with TRBD2. The germline CDR1 and CDR2 sequences are SGHRS and YFSETQ. With V trimmed by 7 bases and J by 1 base, 5 bases remained unmatched. The CDR3 covers 14 residues. The CDR3 is CASARTSGSYEQYF. The DNA for the CDR3 is TGCGCCAGCGCCCGGACTAGCGGTTCCTACGAGCAGTACTTC.

This clonotype has just a few counts. The rearrangement uses TRBV3-1 and TRBJ2-7; 7 nucleotides agree with TRBD2. With V trimmed by 0 bases and J by 3 bases, 5 bases remained unmatched. The CDR3 spans 15 residues. Germline CDR1 and CDR2: LGHDT and YNNKEL (reference sequence). As DNA, the CDR3 is TGTGCCAGCAGCCAAGAGCTAGGACTAGACTACGAGCAGTACTTC. Amino acid sequence: CASSQELGLDYEQYF.

The rearrangement uses TRBV12-3 or TRBV12-4 and TRBJ2-1; 7 bases map to TRBD2. The CDR3 covers 13 residues. Trimming took 5 bases from V and 6 from J; bases not matched to a gene: 4. The CDR3 DNA reads as TGTGCCAGCAGTCCGACTAGCCCCAATGAGCAGTTCTTC. Its translation is CASSPTSPNEQFF.